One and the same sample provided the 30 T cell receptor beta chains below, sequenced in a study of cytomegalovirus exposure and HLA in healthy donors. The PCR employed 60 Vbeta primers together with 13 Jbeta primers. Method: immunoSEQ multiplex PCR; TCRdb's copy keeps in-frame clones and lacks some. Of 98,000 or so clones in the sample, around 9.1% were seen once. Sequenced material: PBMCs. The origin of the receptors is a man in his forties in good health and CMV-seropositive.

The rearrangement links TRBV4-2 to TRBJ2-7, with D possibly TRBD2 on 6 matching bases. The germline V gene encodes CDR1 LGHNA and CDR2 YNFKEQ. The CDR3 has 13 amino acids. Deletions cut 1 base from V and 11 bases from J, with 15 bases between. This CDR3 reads CASSQGATGEEYF. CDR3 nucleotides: TGTGCCAGCAGCCAAGGGGCAACGGGGGAGGAGTACTTC.

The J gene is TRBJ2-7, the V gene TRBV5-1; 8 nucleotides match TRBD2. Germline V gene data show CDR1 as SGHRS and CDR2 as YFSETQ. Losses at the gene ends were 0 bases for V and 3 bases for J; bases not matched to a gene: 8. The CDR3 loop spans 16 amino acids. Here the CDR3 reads CASSLAVLADNYEQYF. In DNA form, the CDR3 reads TGCGCCAGCAGCTTGGCCGTACTAGCGGATAACTACGAGCAGTACTTC.

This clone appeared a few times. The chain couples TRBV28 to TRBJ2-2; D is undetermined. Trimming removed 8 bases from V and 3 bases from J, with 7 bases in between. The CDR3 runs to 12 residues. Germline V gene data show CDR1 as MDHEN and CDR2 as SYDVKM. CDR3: CASGLYTGELFF. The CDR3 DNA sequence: TGTGCCAGCGGGCTTTACACCGGGGAGCTGTTTTTT.

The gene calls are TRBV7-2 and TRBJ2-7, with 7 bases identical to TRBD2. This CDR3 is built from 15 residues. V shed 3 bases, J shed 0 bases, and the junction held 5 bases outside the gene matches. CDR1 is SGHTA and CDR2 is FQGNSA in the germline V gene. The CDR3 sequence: CASSLSSGGSYEQYF. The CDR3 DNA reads TGTGCCAGCAGCTTGTCTAGCGGAGGCTCCTACGAGCAGTACTTC. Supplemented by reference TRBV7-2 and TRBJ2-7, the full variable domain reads GAGVSQSPSNKVTEKGKDVELRCDPISGHTALYWYRQSLGQGLEFLIYFQGNSAPDKSGLPSDRFSAERTGGSVSTLTIQRTQQEDSAVYLCASSLSSGGSYEQYFGPGTRLTVT.

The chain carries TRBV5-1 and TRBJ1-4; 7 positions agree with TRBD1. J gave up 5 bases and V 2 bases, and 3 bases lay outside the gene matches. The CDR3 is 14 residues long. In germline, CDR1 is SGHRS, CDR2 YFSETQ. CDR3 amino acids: CASSFGTENEKLFF. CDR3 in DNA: TGCGCCAGCAGCTTTGGGACAGAAAATGAAAAACTGTTTTTT. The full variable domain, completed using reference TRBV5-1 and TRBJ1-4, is KAGVTQTPRYLIKTRGQQVTLSCSPISGHRSVSWYQQTPGQGLQFLFEYFSETQRNKGNFPGRFSGRQFSNSRSEMNVSTLELGDSALYLCASSFGTENEKLFFGSGTQLSVL.

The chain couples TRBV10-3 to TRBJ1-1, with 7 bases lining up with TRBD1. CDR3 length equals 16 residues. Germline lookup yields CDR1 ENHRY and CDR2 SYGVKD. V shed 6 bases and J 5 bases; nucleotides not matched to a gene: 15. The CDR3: CAIRPSRGPMQTEAFF. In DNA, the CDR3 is TGTGCCATCAGGCCGTCGAGGGGGCCCATGCAGACTGAAGCTTTCTTT.

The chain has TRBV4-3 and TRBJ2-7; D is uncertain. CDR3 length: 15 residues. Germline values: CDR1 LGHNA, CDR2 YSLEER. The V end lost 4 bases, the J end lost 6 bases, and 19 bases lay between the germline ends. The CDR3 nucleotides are TGCGCCAGCAGCCTTTTAGAGTCGGGTTTAGGCGAGCAGTACTTC. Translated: CASSLLESGLGEQYF.

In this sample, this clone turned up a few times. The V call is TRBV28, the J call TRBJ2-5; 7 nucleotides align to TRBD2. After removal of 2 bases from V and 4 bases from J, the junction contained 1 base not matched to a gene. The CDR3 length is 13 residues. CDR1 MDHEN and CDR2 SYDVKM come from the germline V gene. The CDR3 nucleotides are TGTGCCAGCAGTTTAGGGGGGGGAGAGACCCAGTACTTC. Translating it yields CASSLGGGETQYF.

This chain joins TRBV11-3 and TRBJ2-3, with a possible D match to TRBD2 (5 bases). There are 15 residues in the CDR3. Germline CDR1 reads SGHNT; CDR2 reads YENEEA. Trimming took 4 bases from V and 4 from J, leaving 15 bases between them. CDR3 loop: CASSSAAYLADTQYF. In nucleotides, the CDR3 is TGTGCCAGCAGCTCAGCGGCCTATTTGGCAGATACGCAGTATTTT.

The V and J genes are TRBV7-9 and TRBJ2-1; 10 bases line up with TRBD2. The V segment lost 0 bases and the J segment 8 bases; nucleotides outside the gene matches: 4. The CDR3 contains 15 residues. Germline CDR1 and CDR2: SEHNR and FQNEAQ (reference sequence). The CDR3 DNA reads TGTGCCAGCAGCTTAGCGAGCGGGAGGGCCCATGAGCAGTTCTTC. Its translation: CASSLASGRAHEQFF.

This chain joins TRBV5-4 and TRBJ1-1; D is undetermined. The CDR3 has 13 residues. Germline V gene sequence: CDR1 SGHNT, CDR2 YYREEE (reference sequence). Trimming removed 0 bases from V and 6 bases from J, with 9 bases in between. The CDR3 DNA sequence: TGTGCCAGCAGCTTGGTCGAGGCAGCTGAAGCTTTCTTT. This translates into CASSLVEAAEAFF. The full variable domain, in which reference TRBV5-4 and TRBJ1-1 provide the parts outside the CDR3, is ETGVTQSPTHLIKTRGQQVTLRCSSQSGHNTVSWYQQALGQGPQFIFQYYREEENGRGNFPPRFSGLQFPNYSSELNVNALELDDSALYLCASSLVEAAEAFFGQGTRLTVV.

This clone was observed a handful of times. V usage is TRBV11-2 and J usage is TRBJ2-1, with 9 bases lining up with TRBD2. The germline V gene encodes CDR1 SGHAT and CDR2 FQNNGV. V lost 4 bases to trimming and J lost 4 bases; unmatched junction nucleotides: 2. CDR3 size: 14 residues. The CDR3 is CASSSLAGYNEQFF. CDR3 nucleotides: TGTGCCAGCAGCTCTCTAGCGGGGTACAATGAGCAGTTCTTC.

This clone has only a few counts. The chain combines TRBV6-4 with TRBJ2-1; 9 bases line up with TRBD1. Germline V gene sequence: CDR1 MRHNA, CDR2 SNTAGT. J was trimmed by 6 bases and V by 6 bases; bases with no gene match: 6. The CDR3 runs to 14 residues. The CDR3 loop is CASSRDREGNEQFF. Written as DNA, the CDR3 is TGTGCCAGCAGCCGGGACAGGGAGGGCAATGAGCAGTTCTTC.

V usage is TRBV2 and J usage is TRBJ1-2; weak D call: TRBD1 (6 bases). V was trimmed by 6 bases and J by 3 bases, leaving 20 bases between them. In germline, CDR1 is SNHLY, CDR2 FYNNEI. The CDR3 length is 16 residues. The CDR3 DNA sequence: TGTGCCAGCAGGGAGGTGGGGGGGCAGTTTTACTATGGCTACACCTTC. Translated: CASREVGGQFYYGYTF.

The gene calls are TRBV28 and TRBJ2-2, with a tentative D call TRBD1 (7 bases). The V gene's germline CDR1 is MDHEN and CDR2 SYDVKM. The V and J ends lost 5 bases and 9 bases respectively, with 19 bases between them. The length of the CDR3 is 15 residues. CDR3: CASSLEGQITWELFF. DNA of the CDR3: TGTGCCAGCAGTCTGGAGGGACAGATAACCTGGGAGCTGTTTTTT.

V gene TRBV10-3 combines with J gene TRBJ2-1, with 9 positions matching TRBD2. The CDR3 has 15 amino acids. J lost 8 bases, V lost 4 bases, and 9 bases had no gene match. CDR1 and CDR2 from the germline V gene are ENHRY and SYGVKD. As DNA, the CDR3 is TGTGCCATCAGTGGGGCGGGAGGGCCGGCGTATGAGCAGTTCTTC. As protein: CAISGAGGPAYEQFF.

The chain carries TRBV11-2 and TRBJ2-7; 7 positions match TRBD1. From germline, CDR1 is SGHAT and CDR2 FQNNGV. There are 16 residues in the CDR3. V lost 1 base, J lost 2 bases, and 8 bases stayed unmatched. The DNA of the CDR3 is TGTGCCAGCAGCTTAGTCGGGACAGTATTGACCTACGAGCAGTACTTC. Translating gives CASSLVGTVLTYEQYF.

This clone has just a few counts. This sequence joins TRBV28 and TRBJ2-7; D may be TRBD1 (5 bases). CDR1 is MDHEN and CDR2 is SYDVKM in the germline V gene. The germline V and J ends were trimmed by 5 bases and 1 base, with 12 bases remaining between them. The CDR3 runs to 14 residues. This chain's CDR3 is CASSGPGLSYEQYF. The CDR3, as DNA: TGTGCCAGCAGTGGGCCAGGGTTGTCCTACGAGCAGTACTTC.

The CDR3 DNA follows: TGCAGCGTTGACAGGAACACTGAAGCTTTCTTT. This encodes CSVDRNTEAFF. V and J are TRBV29-1 and TRBJ1-1, with unresolved D. Germline loops: CDR1 SQVTM, CDR2 ANQGSEA. The ends were cut back, 3 bases at V and 1 base at J, with 3 bases in the middle. The length of the CDR3 is 11 residues.

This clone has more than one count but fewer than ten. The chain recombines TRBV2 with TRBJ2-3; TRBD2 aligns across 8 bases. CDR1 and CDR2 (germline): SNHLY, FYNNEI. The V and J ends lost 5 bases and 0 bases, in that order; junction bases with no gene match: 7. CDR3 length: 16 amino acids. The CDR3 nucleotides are TGTGCCAGCAGTACCCCGACTAGCGAGAGCACAGATACGCAGTATTTT. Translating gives CASSTPTSESTDTQYF. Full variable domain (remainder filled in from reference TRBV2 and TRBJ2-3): EPEVTQTPSHQVTQMGQEVILRCVPISNHLYFYWYRQILGQKVEFLVSFYNNEISEKSEIFDDQFSVERPDGSNFTLKIRSTKLEDSAMYFCASSTPTSESTDTQYFGPGTRLTVL.

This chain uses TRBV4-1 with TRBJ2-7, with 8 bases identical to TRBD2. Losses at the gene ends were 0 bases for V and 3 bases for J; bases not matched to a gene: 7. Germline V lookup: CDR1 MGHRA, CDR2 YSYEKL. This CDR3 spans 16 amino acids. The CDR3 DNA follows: TGCGCCAGCAGCCAAGAAGAAGCGGGAGTCGACTACGAGCAGTACTTC. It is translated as CASSQEEAGVDYEQYF.

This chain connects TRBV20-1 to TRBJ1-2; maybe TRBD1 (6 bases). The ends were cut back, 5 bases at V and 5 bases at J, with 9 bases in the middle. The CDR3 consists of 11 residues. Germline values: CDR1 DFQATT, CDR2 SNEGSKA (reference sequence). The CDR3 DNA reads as TGCAGTGCTCCCGGACAGTATGGCTACACCTTC. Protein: CSAPGQYGYTF.

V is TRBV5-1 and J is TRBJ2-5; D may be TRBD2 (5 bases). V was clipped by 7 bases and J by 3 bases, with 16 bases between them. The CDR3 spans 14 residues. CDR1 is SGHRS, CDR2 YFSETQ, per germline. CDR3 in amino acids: CASREGTTKETQYF. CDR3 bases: TGCGCCAGCCGCGAGGGTACAACCAAAGAGACCCAGTACTTC.

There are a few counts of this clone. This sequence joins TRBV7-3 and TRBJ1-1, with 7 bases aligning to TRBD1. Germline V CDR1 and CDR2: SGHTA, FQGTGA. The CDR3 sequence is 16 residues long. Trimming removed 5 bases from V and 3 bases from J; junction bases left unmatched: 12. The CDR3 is CASSPVETGLHTEAFF. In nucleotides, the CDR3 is TGTGCCAGCAGCCCAGTCGAGACAGGGCTTCACACTGAAGCTTTCTTT.

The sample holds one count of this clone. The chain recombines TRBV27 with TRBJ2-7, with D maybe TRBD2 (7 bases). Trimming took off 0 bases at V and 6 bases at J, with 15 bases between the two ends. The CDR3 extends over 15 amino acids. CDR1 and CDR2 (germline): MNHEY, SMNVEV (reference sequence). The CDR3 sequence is CASSLSGGRGVEQYF. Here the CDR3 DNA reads TGTGCCAGCAGTTTATCCGGGGGGCGCGGGGTCGAGCAGTACTTC.

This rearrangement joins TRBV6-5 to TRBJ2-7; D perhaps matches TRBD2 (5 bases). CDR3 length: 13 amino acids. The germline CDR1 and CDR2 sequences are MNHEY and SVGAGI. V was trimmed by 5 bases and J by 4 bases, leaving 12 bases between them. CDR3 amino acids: CASSTAEPYEQYF. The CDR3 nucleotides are TGTGCCAGCAGTACAGCGGAACCGTACGAGCAGTACTTC.

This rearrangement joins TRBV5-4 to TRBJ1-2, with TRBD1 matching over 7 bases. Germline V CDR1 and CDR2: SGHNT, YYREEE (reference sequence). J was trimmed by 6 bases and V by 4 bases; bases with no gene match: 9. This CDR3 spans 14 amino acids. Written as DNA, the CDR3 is TGTGCCAGCAGCATGGGACAGTCAACACATGGCTACACCTTC. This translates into CASSMGQSTHGYTF. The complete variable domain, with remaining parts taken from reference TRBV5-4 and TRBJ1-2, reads ETGVTQSPTHLIKTRGQQVTLRCSSQSGHNTVSWYQQALGQGPQFIFQYYREEENGRGNFPPRFSGLQFPNYSSELNVNALELDDSALYLCASSMGQSTHGYTFGSGTRLTVV.

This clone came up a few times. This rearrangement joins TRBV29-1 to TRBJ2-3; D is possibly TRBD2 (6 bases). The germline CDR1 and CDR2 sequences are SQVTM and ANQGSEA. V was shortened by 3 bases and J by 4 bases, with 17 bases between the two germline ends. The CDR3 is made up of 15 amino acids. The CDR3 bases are TGCAGCGTTGACGGGGGAGCCGGGGGTCCAGATACGCAGTATTTT. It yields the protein CSVDGGAGGPDTQYF.

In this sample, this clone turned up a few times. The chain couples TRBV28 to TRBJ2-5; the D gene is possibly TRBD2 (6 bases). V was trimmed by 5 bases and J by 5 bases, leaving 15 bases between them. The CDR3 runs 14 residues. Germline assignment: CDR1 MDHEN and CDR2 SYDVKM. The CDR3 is CASSRWEREETQYF. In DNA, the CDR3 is TGTGCCAGCAGTCGATGGGAACGGGAGGAGACCCAGTACTTC.

This chain's CDR3 is CASSLDRGPDTQYF. The CDR3, as DNA: TGTGCCAGCAGCTTAGACAGGGGCCCAGATACGCAGTATTTT. The V gene is TRBV11-2, the J gene TRBJ2-3; D perhaps matches TRBD1 (6 bases). V lost 0 bases and J 4 bases, leaving 8 bases between the germline ends. Germline CDR1 reads SGHAT; CDR2 reads FQNNGV. The CDR3 has 14 amino acids.